A single sample gave rise to the 15 T cell receptor beta chains below, sequenced in a study of cytomegalovirus exposure and HLA in healthy donors. Primers: 60 Vbeta forward and 13 Jbeta reverse. Only in-frame clones appear in the TCRdb table, and some are missing; sequencing was by immunoSEQ multiplex PCR. The sample records 190,000 or so clones, more than 80% being singletons. Sequencing input: PBMCs. The origin of the receptors is a boy aged 5-17 years in good health and CMV-seronegative.

V is TRBV7-3 and J is TRBJ2-1, with 7 bases identical to TRBD2. With 3 bases clipped from V and 8 bases from J, the junction kept 10 bases outside the gene matches. The CDR3 extends over 15 amino acids. CDR1 SGHTA and CDR2 FQGTGA come from the germline V gene. The CDR3 DNA reads as TGTGCCAGCAGCTTCGGACTAGGACCGGGGGATGAGCAGTTCTTC. This encodes CASSFGLGPGDEQFF. The whole variable domain, remainder taken from reference TRBV7-3 and TRBJ2-1, is GAGVSQTPSNKVTEKGKYVELRCDPISGHTALYWYRQSLGQGPEFLIYFQGTGAADDSGLPNDRFFAVRPEGSVSTLKIQRTERGDSAVYLCASSFGLGPGDEQFFGPGTRLTVL.

This chain links TRBV11-3 with TRBJ1-2; D may be TRBD1 (5 bases). V shed 2 bases and J shed 8 bases, with 15 bases lying between them. Germline loops: CDR1 SGHNT, CDR2 YENEEA. This CDR3 is built from 14 residues. CDR3 DNA: TGTGCCAGCAGCTTACGAGGGACTGCCGGAGGCTACACCTTC. Its protein is CASSLRGTAGGYTF.

The chain combines TRBV5-6 with TRBJ1-2; the match to TRBD1 covers 7 bases. V lost 4 bases to trimming and J lost 4 bases; unmatched junction nucleotides: 7. The CDR3 totals 14 residues. From germline, CDR1 is SGHDT and CDR2 YYEEEE. CDR3 in amino acids: CASSEVQGVYGYTF. CDR3 DNA: TGTGCCAGCAGCGAGGTCCAGGGGGTCTATGGCTACACCTTC.

The chain is built from TRBV7-6 and TRBJ2-7; 8 nucleotides align to TRBD1. The CDR3 totals 15 residues. Trimming took 4 bases from V and 3 from J; bases not matched to a gene: 8. The germline V gene encodes CDR1 SGHVS and CDR2 FNYEAQ. The CDR3: CASSSDRGPYYEQYF. The CDR3 bases are TGTGCCAGCAGCTCCGACAGGGGACCCTACTACGAGCAGTACTTC.

V and J are TRBV7-2 and TRBJ1-2, with D perhaps matching TRBD1 (5 bases). This CDR3 is built from 15 residues. Germline lookup yields CDR1 SGHTA and CDR2 FQGNSA. Trimming shortened V by 4 bases and J by 5 bases, and 17 bases separated the two germline ends. The CDR3 loop reads CASSSDTGVWYGYTF. CDR3 bases: TGTGCCAGCAGCTCAGACACGGGGGTCTGGTATGGCTACACCTTC.

This clone was observed a handful of times. V gene TRBV12-5 combines with J gene TRBJ2-3, with 9 nucleotides matching TRBD2. CDR3 length equals 16 residues. Germline trimming cut 6 bases from V and 0 bases from J; bases unmatched to any gene: 7. Per the germline V gene, CDR1 is LGHNT and CDR2 is FRNRAP. CDR3 sequence (DNA): TGTGCTAGTGGCCTGCGGGGGGGCATTAGCACAGATACGCAGTATTTT. Encoded protein: CASGLRGGISTDTQYF.

The V and J genes are TRBV2 and TRBJ1-2; 7 nucleotides line up with TRBD1. The trim removed 6 bases at V and 0 bases at J, leaving 4 bases unmatched. Germline V lookup: CDR1 SNHLY, CDR2 FYNNEI. This CDR3 has 14 amino acids. CDR3 sequence reads: CASREGQTNYGYTF. CDR3 nucleotides: TGTGCCAGCAGGGAGGGACAGACTAACTATGGCTACACCTTC.

The chain employs TRBV5-1 and TRBJ2-5; maybe TRBD2 (5 bases). Germline V gene lookup returns CDR1 SGHRS and CDR2 YFSETQ. Trimming took 1 base from V and 4 from J, leaving 14 bases between them. The CDR3 contains 15 residues. The DNA of the CDR3 is TGCGCCAGCAGCTTGAACGGCGGGTTTAGAGAGACCCAGTACTTC. Translation: CASSLNGGFRETQYF.

This clone was counted once. This chain uses TRBV15 with TRBJ1-5, with a weak D call TRBD1 (6 bases). Germline loops: CDR1 LNHNV, CDR2 YYDKDF (reference sequence). Trimming shortened V by 5 bases and J by 2 bases, and 13 bases separated the two germline ends. This CDR3 has 15 residues. The CDR3 is CATSGPTGGNQPQHF. In nucleotides, the CDR3 is TGTGCCACCAGCGGACCGACAGGAGGCAATCAGCCCCAGCATTTT.

Only a few counts were recorded for this clone. The rearrangement links TRBV10-3 to TRBJ1-1; D ambiguous. Germline V gives CDR1 ENHRY, CDR2 SYGVKD. This CDR3 has 15 residues. Trimming pared 1 base from V and 8 bases from J, leaving 17 bases between. The CDR3 DNA sequence: TGTGCCATCAGTGAGTTTATGGTTTGGGAGGCCGAAGCTTTCTTT. This gives the protein CAISEFMVWEAEAFF.

For this clone: Germline is not matched at one junction end, which may reflect a read error. The V gene is TRBV4-2, the J gene TRBJ2-2; perhaps TRBD2 as D (6 bases). The germline V gene encodes CDR1 LGHNA and CDR2 YNFKEQ. The CDR3 consists of 17 residues. CDR3 in amino acids: CAGSQGPGERTTRELFF. CDR3 bases: TGTGCCGGCAGCCAGGGACCGGGAGAGAGGACCACCCGGGAGCTGTTTTTT.

The rearrangement links TRBV10-3 to TRBJ1-2; a weak D match, TRBD1 (6 bases). Germline V CDR1 and CDR2: ENHRY, SYGVKD. The CDR3 loop spans 14 amino acids. V lost 6 bases to trimming and J lost 4 bases, with 15 bases between them. In DNA, the CDR3 is TGTGCCATCAGAGGCGAGGACAGCCGCTATGGCTACACCTTC. It translates to CAIRGEDSRYGYTF.

The CDR3 DNA reads TGTGCCAGCAGACCCCCGGGGGCTAGCGGGGATCCCACAGATACGCAGTATTTT. The encoded protein is CASRPPGASGDPTDTQYF. The chain carries TRBV2 and TRBJ2-3; 9 bases map to TRBD2. The CDR3 covers 18 residues. Germline V gene lookup returns CDR1 SNHLY and CDR2 FYNNEI. The V segment lost 6 bases and the J segment 2 bases; nucleotides outside the gene matches: 15.

Only a few counts were recorded for this clone. This rearrangement joins TRBV9 to TRBJ2-1; 9 bases line up with TRBD2. The V and J ends lost 2 bases and 3 bases, in that order; junction bases with no gene match: 3. CDR3 length equals 15 residues. Germline values: CDR1 SGDLS, CDR2 YYNGEE. DNA of the CDR3: TGTGCCAGCAGCGTGGAGACTAGCGGCTACAATGAGCAGTTCTTC. Encoded protein: CASSVETSGYNEQFF.

A single count supports this clone. The chain recombines TRBV27 with TRBJ2-1; TRBD2 matches 13 bases. Trimming cost V 3 bases and J 0 bases; bases outside gene matches: 5. Per germline, CDR1 MNHEY and CDR2 SMNVEV (reference sequence). The CDR3 extends over 18 amino acids. The chain's CDR3 is CASSLPTSGGSSYNEQFF. In DNA form, the CDR3 reads TGTGCCAGCAGTTTGCCGACTAGCGGGGGGTCCTCCTACAATGAGCAGTTCTTC.